This T cell receptor (beta chain) was identified during a study of blood T cell repertoires in COVID-19. About the research overall: Samples representing acute and convalescent COVID-19 were sourced from the United States, Italy and Spain. The cDNA or gDNA used as material had been derived from T cells, B-cell-depleted T cells, or PBMCs.

The CDR3 has 15 amino acids. Per the germline V gene, CDR1 is SGHDN and CDR2 is FVKESK. The V gene lost 0 bases and the J gene lost 8 bases, with 13 bases spanning the gap. Source study methods: Amplification with reference gene primers provided the estimates of nucleated cell counts. The method was immunoSEQ multiplex PCR; TCRdb's version includes in-frame clones alone and lacks a portion of them. Clone size and V and J calls were adopted from that table, with D and trimming inferred from the DNA. The sample lists roughly 340,000 clones, about 90% seen once, with less than 3.5% in the top ten. The sequenced sample consisted of peripheral blood. This chain connects TRBV14 to TRBJ1-4; no clear D gene. The receptor's source is a woman between 18 and 29 years old who had recovered from COVID-19. The CDR3 sequence is CASSQEINSGEKLFF. The CDR3 DNA reads as TGTGCCAGCAGCCAAGAAATTAATAGCGGGGAAAAACTGTTTTTT.